This TCR beta chain was found in a study of beta chain features in type 1 diabetes. Findings and limits, study-wide: Shortening that was moderate but significant affected the TCRB CDR3s of Type 1 diabetes patients in all four CD4+ subsets.

What was sequenced were expressed TCRB transcripts, since all of the isolated RNA had been reverse transcribed. The data were produced by immunoSEQ multiplex PCR, yet TCRdb's version contains in-frame clones alone and is incomplete. Of some 160,000 clones in the sample, around 8.3% were seen once. The CDR3 is 13 amino acids. Looked up from germline, CDR1 is SGDLS and CDR2 is YYNGEE. V was cut by 0 bases and J by 1 base, with 4 bases left in between. This clone appeared a few times. Its antigen is not identified. The same CDR3 is also encoded by other DNA sequences in this sample. The source material was central memory CD4+ T cells from blood. The V gene is TRBV9, the J gene TRBJ1-1; D is uncertain. This TCR came from a woman aged 18 to 35 with type 1 diabetes. The CDR3 DNA reads TGTGCCAGCAGCGTAGCCGGGAACACTGAAGCTTTCTTT. It codes for CASSVAGNTEAFF. Variable domain in full (rest from reference TRBV9 and TRBJ1-1): DSGVTQTPKHLITATGQRVTLRCSPRSGDLSVYWYQQSLDQGLQFLIQYYNGEERAKGNILERFSAQQFPDLHSELNLSSLELGDSALYFCASSVAGNTEAFFGQGTRLTVV.